This T cell receptor beta chain stems from a study of radiation and T cells in renal cell carcinoma. The time point is: baseline pretreatment blood. Stated treatment: 15 Gy SBRT to primary tumor, nephrectomy 4 weeks later. TCRdb's copy holds only in-frame clones and misses some; the assay was immunoSEQ multiplex PCR. The table shows about 91,000 clones, with 82% occurring only once. A note on this clone: Its antigen is unidentified.

The CDR3 length is 13 residues. Trimming took 5 bases from V and 7 from J, leaving 14 bases between them. In germline, CDR1 is LNHDA, CDR2 SQIVND (reference sequence). Whole-study findings and limits: Baseline intratumoral clonotype presence is unknown without pretreatment biopsies.

Source: blood, taken from a patient whose treatment included radiotherapy and nephrectomy. This receptor was identified in a man in his 60s with renal cell carcinoma. The chain has TRBV19 and TRBJ1-2; D is unresolved. CDR3 in amino acids: CASSQREPSGYTF. CDR3 DNA sequence: TGTGCCAGTAGTCAGAGGGAGCCGAGTGGCTACACCTTC.